A selection of T cell receptor beta chains follows, all from one sample in a study of OX40 agonist ivuxolimab in advanced cancers. The method was immunoSEQ multiplex PCR; TCRdb's version includes in-frame clones alone and lacks a portion of them. The table records roughly 71,000 clones, 85% of them present only once. Specimen: CD4+ or CD8+ T cells sorted from blood, collected in a trial of the OX40 agonist ivuxolimab. The receptors originated from an adult with an advanced solid tumor such as melanoma, head and neck, liver or kidney cancer. The CDR3 runs from the conserved cysteine through the conserved F or W. D genes are given only for firm matches. Clone size, where shown, is once, few, many, or a class for clones that have expanded.

d_call j_call v_call clone_size cdr3_nt cdr3_aa
TRBD1 TRBJ1-2 TRBV6-5 once TGTGCCAGCAGGCCCGACAGGGGAGTCTATGGCTACACCTTC CASRPDRGVYGYTF
. TRBJ1-3 TRBV11-2 . TGTGCCAGCAGCACAGGGTTTCAATACTCTGGAAACACCATATATTTT CASSTGFQYSGNTIYF
. TRBJ1-2 TRBV28 . TGTGCCAGCAGCTCAGGGGTTCGCTATGGCTACACCTTC CASSSGVRYGYTF
TRBD2 TRBJ2-2 TRBV7-7 once TGTGCCAGCAGCTCACTAGCGGGGGACCTCACCGGGGAGCTGTTTTTT CASSSLAGDLTGELFF
. TRBJ1-1 TRBV5-1 . TGCGCCAGCAGCTTGGCGACATCTTTGAACACTGAAGCTTTCTTT CASSLATSLNTEAFF
. TRBJ2-5 TRBV9 . TGTGCCAGCAGCGTAGGACAGGACGTACTAGGGGAGACCCAGTACTTC CASSVGQDVLGETQYF
. TRBJ2-7 TRBV14 . TGTGCCAGCAGCTCTTCTTACGAGCAGTACTTC CASSSSYEQYF
. TRBJ2-7 TRBV5-3 . TGTGCCAGAAGCCCAGGACTTAAATACGAGCAGTACTTC CARSPGLKYEQYF
. TRBJ2-7 TRBV11-2 once TGTGCCAGCAGTCGTATCTACGAGCAGTACTTC CASSRIYEQYF
TRBD1 TRBJ2-5 TRBV4-2 . TGTGCCAGCAGCAGACAGGGGGCCGAGACCCAGTACTTC CASSRQGAETQYF
. TRBJ2-7 TRBV6-1 . TGTGCCAGCAGTGATGTCCTTAACCGGGGAAGTAGGCACGAGCAGTACTTC CASSDVLNRGSRHEQYF
TRBD2 TRBJ2-2 TRBV7-2 . TGTGCCAGCAGCTTAGTATCGGGACTAGGGACCGGGGAGCTGTTTTTT CASSLVSGLGTGELFF
. TRBJ2-7 TRBV18 . TGTGCCAGCTCACCCGGAATAAGGGTACCCTACGAGCAGTACTTC CASSPGIRVPYEQYF
. TRBJ1-5 TRBV19 . TGTGCCAGTAGTTCTGCCCTGGCCAATTGGGGCAATCAGCCCCAGCATTTT CASSSALANWGNQPQHF
. TRBJ1-2 TRBV5-5 . TGTGCCAGCAGCTTGCATGACCGGCAGAACTATGGCTACACCTTC CASSLHDRQNYGYTF
TRBD2 TRBJ2-5 TRBV5-4 once TGTGCCAGCAGCTCCCGGCGGGAGGGCCGGGAGACCCAGTACTTC CASSSRREGRETQYF
. TRBJ2-1 TRBV6-5 . TGTGCCAGCAGTTACCCCCCGTGGAATGAGCAGTTCTTC CASSYPPWNEQFF
. TRBJ1-1 TRBV19 . TGTGCCAGTAGTATGGGAGTTGCACCGAACACTGAAGCTTTCTTT CASSMGVAPNTEAFF
. TRBJ2-3 TRBV6-1 . TGTGCCAGCAGTGAACGGTTGACTAGCACAGATACGCAGTATTTT CASSERLTSTDTQYF
. TRBJ2-3 TRBV9 . TGTGCCAGCAGCGTTGCCGGGACAGCGGGGGCAGATACGCAGTATTTT CASSVAGTAGADTQYF
. TRBJ2-5 TRBV7-7 . TGTGCTAGCAGCTTGGAAGGGCGACCGGGCGAGACCCAGTACTTC CASSLEGRPGETQYF
. TRBJ1-5 TRBV2 . TGTGCCAGCAGTGAACTCCTCTGGGGGAGCAATCAGCCCCAGCATTTT CASSELLWGSNQPQHF
. TRBJ1-1 TRBV27 . TGTGCCAGCAGTAAAACGCAAGCAGGGAACACTGAAGCTTTCTTT CASSKTQAGNTEAFF
. TRBJ1-4 TRBV5-1 . TGCGCCAGCAGAACGGACGATAATGAAAAACTGTTTTTT CASRTDDNEKLFF
. TRBJ2-3 TRBV1 . TGCACCAGCAGCCCCAGTAGCGGGGGGCTCCGGAGATTAAGAGATACGCAGTATTTT CTSSPSSGGLRRLRDTQYF
. TRBJ1-1 TRBV11-1 . TGTGCCAGCAGCTTACAACAGGGTGCGGCGGACACTGAAGCTTTCTTT CASSLQQGAADTEAFF
. TRBJ1-3 TRBV7-9 . TGTGCCAGCAGCCCGGGACCGGACTCTGGAAACACCATATATTTT CASSPGPDSGNTIYF
TRBD2 TRBJ2-1 TRBV7-9 . TGTGCCAGCAGCTTAGGGGGGCTAGCGGGAGACAATGAGCAGTTCTTC CASSLGGLAGDNEQFF
. TRBJ2-6 TRBV7-8 . TGTGCCAGCAGCCTCGTGGGCAACAGCCTCTCTGGGGCCAACGTCCTGACTTTC CASSLVGNSLSGANVLTF
. TRBJ1-6 TRBV5-8 few TGTGCCAGCAGCTTTAGGAGACCCCTCCACTTT CASSFRRPLHF
TRBD1 TRBJ1-2 TRBV5-1 . TGCGCCAGCAAGGGCGGACAGGGTTGGTTCGATGGCTACACCTTC CASKGGQGWFDGYTF
. TRBJ1-2 TRBV5-4 . TGTGCCAGCAGCTTGTCCGGGACGGGCTACACCTTC CASSLSGTGYTF
TRBD2 TRBJ2-7 TRBV9 . TGTGCCAGCAGCGTAGCCCTCCAGCCAGCGGGGTCCTACGAGCAGTACTTC CASSVALQPAGSYEQYF